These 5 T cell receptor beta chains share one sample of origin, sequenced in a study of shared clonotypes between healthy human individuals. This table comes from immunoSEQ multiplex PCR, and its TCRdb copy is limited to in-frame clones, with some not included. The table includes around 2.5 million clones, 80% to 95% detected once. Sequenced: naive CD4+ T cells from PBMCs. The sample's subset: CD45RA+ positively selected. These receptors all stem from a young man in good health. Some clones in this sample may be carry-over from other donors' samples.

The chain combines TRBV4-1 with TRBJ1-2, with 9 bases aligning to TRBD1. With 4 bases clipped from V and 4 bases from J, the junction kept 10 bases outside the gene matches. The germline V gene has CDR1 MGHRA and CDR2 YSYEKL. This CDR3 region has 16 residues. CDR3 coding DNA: TGCGCCAGCAGCCCGCAGCCGGACAGGGGCGGCTATGGCTACACCTTC. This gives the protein CASSPQPDRGGYGYTF.

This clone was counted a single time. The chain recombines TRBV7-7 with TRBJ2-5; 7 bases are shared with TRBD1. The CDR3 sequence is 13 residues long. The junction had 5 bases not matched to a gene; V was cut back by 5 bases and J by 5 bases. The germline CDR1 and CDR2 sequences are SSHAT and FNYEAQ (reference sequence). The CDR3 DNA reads TGTGCCAGCAGCCGAACAGGGGAGGAGACCCAGTACTTC. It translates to CASSRTGEETQYF.

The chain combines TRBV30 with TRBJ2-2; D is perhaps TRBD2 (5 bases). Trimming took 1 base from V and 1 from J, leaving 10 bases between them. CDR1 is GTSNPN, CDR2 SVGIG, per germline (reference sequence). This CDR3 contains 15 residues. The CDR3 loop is CAWSEVAGNTGELFF. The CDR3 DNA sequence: TGTGCCTGGAGTGAGGTGGCGGGGAACACCGGGGAGCTGTTTTTT.

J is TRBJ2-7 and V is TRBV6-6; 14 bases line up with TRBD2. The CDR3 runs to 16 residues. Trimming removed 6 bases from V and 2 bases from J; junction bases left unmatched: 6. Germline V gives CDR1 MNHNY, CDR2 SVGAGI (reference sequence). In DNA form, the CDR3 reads TGTGCCAGCAGCCGGACTAGCGGGAGGCTTCCCTACGAGCAGTACTTC. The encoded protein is CASSRTSGRLPYEQYF.

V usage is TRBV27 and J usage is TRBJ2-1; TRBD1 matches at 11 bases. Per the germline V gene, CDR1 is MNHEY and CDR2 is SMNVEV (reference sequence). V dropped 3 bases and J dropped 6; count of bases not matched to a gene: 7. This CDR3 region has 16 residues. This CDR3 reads CASSFLGTGGFNEQFF. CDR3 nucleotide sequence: TGTGCCAGCAGTTTCCTTGGGACAGGGGGGTTCAATGAGCAGTTCTTC.